This T cell receptor beta chain was documented in a study of blood T cell repertoires in COVID-19. As for this clone: The sample carries other DNA sequences with the same CDR3.

V was pared by 8 bases and J by 3 bases, with 4 bases of the junction left unmatched. This CDR3 region has 14 residues. Germline assignment: CDR1 SNHLY and CDR2 FYNNEI. In the authors' methods: Using reference gene primer amplification, nucleated cell counts were estimated. This table comes from immunoSEQ multiplex PCR, and its TCRdb copy is limited to in-frame clones, with some not included. V and J calls and clone size are as listed in that table; D and trimming were resolved from the DNA. The profile covers about 140,000 clones, with over 75% appearing a single time and about 1.6% taken by the ten largest.

The chain combines TRBV2 with TRBJ2-7; 13 nucleotides agree with TRBD2. The sequenced sample was peripheral blood. This receptor was identified in a human donor in a cohort sampled during active COVID-19. Here the CDR3 DNA reads TGTGCCAGCCGAGGACTAGCGGGAGTCTACGAGCAGTACTTC. The encoded protein is CASRGLAGVYEQYF.